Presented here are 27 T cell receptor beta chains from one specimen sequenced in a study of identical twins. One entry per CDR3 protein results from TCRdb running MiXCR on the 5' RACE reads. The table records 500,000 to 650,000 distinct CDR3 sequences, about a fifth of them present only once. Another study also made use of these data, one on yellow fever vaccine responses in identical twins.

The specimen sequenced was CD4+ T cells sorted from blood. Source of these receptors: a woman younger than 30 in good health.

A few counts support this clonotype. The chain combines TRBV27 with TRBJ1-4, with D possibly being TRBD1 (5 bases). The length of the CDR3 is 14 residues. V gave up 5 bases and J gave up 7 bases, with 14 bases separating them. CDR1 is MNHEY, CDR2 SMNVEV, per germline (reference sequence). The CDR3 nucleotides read TGTGCCAGCAGTGCCCGCCAGGGCGGTGAAAAACTGTTTTTT. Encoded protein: CASSARQGGEKLFF.

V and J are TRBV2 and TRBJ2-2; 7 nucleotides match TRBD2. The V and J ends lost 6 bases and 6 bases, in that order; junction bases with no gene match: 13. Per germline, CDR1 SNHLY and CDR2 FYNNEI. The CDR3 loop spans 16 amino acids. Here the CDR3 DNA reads TGTGCCAGCAGACAATGGTCGGGAGGTAGCTCCGGGGAGCTGTTTTTT. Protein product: CASRQWSGGSSGELFF.

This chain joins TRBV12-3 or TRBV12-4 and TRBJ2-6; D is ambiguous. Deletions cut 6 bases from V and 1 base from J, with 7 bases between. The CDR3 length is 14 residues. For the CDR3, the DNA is TGTGCCAGCAGGCAGAGTTCTGGGGCCAACGTCCTGACTTTC. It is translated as CASRQSSGANVLTF.

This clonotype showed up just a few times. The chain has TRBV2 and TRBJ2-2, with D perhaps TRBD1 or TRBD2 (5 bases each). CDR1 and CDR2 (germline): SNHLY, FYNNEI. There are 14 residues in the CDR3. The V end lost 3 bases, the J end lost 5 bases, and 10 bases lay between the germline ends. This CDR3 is CASSDHGGTGELFF. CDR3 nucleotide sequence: TGTGCCAGCAGTGATCATGGGGGAACCGGGGAGCTGTTTTTT. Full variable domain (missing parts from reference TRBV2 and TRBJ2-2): EPEVTQTPSHQVTQMGQEVILRCVPISNHLYFYWYRQILGQKVEFLVSFYNNEISEKSEIFDDQFSVERPDGSNFTLKIRSTKLEDSAMYFCASSDHGGTGELFFGEGSRLTVL.

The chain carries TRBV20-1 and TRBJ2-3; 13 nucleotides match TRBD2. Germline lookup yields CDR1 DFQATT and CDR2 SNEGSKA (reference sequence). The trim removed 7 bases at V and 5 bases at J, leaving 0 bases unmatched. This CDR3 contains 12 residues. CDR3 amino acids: CSGTSGGDTQYF. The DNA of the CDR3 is TGCAGTGGGACTAGCGGGGGAGATACGCAGTATTTT.

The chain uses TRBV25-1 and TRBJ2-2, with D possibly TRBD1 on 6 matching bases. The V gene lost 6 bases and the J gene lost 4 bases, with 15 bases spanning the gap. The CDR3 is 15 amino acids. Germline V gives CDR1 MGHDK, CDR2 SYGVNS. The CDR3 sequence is CASRATGFTTGELFF. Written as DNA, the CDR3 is TGTGCCAGCAGAGCAACAGGGTTTACCACCGGGGAGCTGTTTTTT.

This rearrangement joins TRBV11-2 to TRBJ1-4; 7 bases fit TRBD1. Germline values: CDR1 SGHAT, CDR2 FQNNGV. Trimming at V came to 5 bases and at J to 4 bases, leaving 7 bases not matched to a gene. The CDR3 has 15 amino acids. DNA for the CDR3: TGTGCCAGCAGCACGGGACAGTTAAATAATGAAAAACTGTTTTTT. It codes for CASSTGQLNNEKLFF.

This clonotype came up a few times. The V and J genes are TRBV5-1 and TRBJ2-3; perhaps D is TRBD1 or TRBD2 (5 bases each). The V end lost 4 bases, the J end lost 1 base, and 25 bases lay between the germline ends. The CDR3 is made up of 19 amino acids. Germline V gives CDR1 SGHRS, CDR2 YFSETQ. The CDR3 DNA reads TGCGCCAGCAGCCCGGCTAGTGGGGGTCGCAGGATTCGCACAGATACGCAGTATTTT. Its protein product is CASSPASGGRRIRTDTQYF.

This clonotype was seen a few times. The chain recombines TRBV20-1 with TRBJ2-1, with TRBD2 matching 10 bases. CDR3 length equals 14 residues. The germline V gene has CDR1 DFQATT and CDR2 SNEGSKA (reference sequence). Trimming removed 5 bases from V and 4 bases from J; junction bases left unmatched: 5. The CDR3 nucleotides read TGCAGTGCTCCCGGACTAGCGGATTACAATGAGCAGTTCTTC. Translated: CSAPGLADYNEQFF.

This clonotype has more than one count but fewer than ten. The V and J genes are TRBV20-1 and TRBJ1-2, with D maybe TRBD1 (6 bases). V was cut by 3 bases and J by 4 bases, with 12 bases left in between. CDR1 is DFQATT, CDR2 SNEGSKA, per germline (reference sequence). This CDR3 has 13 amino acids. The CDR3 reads CSARPGELYGYTF. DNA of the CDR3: TGCAGTGCTAGGCCAGGGGAACTCTATGGCTACACCTTC.

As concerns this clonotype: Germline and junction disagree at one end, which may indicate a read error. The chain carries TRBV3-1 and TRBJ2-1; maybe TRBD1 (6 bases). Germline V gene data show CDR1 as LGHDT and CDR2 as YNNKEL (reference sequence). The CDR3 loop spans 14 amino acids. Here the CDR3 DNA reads TGTGCCAACAGCCGGAACGGACAGTACAATGAGCAGTTCTTC. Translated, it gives CANSRNGQYNEQFF.

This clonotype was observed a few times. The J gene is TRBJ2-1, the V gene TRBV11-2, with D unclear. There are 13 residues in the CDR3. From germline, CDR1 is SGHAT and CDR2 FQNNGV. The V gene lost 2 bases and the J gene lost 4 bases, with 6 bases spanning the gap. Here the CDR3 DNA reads TGTGCCAGCAGCTTACAGATTTACAATGAGCAGTTCTTC. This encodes CASSLQIYNEQFF.

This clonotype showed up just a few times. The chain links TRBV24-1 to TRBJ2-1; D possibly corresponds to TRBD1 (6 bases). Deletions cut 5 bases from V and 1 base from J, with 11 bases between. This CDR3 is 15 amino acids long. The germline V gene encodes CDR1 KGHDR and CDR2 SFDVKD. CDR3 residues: CATSAGQRSYNEQFF. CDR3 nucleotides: TGTGCCACCAGTGCTGGACAGAGATCCTACAATGAGCAGTTCTTC.

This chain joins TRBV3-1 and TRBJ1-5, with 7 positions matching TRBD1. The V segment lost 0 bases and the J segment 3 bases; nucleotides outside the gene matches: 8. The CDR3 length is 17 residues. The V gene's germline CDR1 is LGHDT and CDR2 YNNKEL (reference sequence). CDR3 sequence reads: CASSQEGKQGINQPQHF. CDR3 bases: TGTGCCAGCAGCCAAGAGGGGAAACAGGGGATCAATCAGCCCCAGCATTTT.

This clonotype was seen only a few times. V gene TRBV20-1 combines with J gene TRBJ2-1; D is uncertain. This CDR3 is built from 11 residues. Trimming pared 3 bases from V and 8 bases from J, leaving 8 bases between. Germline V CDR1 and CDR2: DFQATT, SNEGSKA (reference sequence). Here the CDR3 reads CSASRTDEQFF. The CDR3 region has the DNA TGCAGTGCTAGTCGAACGGATGAGCAGTTCTTC.

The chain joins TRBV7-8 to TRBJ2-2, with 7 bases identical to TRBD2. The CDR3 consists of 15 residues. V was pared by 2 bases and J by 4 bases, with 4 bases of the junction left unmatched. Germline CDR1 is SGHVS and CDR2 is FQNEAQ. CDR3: CASSLWASGTGELFF. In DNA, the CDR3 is TGTGCCAGCAGCTTATGGGCTAGCGGCACCGGGGAGCTGTTTTTT.

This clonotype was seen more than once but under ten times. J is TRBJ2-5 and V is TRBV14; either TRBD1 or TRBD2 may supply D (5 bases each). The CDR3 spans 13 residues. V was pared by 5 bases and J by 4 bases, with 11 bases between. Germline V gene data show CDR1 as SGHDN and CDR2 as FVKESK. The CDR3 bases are TGTGCCAGCAGCGGGAGTAGGGGAGAGACCCAGTACTTC. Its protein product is CASSGSRGETQYF.

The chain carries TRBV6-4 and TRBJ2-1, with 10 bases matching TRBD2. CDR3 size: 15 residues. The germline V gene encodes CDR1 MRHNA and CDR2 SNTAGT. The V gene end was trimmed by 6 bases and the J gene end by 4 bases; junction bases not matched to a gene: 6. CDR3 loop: CASSANSGRYNEQFF. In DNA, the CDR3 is TGTGCCAGCAGCGCAAATAGCGGGAGGTACAATGAGCAGTTCTTC.

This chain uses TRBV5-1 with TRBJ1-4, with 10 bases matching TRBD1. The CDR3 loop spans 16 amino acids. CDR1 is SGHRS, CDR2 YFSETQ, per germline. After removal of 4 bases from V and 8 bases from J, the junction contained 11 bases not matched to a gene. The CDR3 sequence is CASSAGDRGPLEKLFF. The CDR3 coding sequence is TGCGCCAGCAGCGCGGGGGACAGGGGACCTTTGGAAAAACTGTTTTTT.

The DNA for the CDR3 is TGTGCCAGCAGCTTGGTTGGCATAGCCAAAAACATTCAGTACTTC. This sequence encodes CASSLVGIAKNIQYF. The rearrangement links TRBV11-2 to TRBJ2-4; D remains ambiguous. This CDR3 is 15 amino acids long. The V end was cut by 3 bases, the J end by 0 bases, with 9 bases between. CDR1 SGHAT and CDR2 FQNNGV come from the germline V gene.

In DNA, the CDR3 is TGTGCCAGCAGCTTTAATGACAGGGGCGACGAGCAGTACTTC. This sequence encodes CASSFNDRGDEQYF. The chain recombines TRBV27 with TRBJ2-7, with 8 bases lining up with TRBD1. Germline V gives CDR1 MNHEY, CDR2 SMNVEV (reference sequence). CDR3 length: 14 amino acids. J gave up 5 bases and V 6 bases, and 9 bases lay outside the gene matches.

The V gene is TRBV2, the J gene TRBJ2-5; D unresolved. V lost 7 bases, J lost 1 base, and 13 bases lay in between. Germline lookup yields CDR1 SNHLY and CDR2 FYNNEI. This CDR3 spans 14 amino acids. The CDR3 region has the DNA TGTGCCAGCACCGCAGGTTACGTCCAAGAGACCCAGTACTTC. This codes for CASTAGYVQETQYF.

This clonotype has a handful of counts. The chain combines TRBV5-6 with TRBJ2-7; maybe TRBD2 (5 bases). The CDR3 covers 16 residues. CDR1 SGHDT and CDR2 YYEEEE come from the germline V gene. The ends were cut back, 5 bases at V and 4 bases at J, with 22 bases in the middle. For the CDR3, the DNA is TGTGCCAGCAGACCCACCGGGATGGGTATAGAATACGAGCAGTACGTC. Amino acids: CASRPTGMGIEYEQYV.

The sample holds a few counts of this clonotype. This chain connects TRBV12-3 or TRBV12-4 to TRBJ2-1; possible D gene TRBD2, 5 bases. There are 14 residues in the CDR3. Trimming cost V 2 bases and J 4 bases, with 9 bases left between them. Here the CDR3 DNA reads TGTGCCAGCAGTTTAAGGGAGCAGTACAATGAGCAGTTCTTC. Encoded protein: CASSLREQYNEQFF.

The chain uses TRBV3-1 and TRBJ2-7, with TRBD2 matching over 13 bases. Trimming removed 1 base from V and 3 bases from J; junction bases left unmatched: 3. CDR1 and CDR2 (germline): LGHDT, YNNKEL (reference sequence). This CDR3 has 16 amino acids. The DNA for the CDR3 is TGTGCCAGCAGCCAAGGGGGACTAGCGGGACACTACGAGCAGTACTTC. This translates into CASSQGGLAGHYEQYF.

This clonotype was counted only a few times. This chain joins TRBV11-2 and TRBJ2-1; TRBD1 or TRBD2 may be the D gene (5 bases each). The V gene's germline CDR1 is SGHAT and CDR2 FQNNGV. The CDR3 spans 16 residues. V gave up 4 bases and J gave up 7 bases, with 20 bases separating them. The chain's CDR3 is CASSSRQSGGRNEQFF. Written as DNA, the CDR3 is TGTGCCAGCAGCTCTAGACAGAGTGGGGGTCGAAATGAGCAGTTCTTC.

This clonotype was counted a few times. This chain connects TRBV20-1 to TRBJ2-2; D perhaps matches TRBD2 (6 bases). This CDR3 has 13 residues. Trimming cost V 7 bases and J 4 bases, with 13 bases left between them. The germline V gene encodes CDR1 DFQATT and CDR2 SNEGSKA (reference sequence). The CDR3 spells CSGREQGTGELFF. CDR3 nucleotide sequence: TGCAGTGGTCGGGAGCAGGGCACCGGGGAGCTGTTTTTT.